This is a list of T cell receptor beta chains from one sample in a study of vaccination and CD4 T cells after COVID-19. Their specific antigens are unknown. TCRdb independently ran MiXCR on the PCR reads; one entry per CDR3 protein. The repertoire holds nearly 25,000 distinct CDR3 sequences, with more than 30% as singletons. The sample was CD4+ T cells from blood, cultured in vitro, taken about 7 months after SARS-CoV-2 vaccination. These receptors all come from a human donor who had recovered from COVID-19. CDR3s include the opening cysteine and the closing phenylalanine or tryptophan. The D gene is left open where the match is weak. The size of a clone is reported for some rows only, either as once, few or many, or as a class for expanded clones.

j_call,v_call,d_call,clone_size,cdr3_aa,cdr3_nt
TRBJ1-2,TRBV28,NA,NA,CASTNPGDDGYTF,TGTGCCAGCACCAACCCGGGGGATGATGGCTACACCTTC
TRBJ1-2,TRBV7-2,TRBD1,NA,CASSPGQGQNYGYTF,TGTGCCAGCAGCCCAGGACAGGGGCAAAATTATGGCTACACCTTC
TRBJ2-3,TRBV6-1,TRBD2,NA,CASRTISGRRTDTQYF,TGTGCCAGCAGAACGATTAGCGGGCGGAGGACAGATACGCAGTATTTT
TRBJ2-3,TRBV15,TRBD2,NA,CATSRIALAGADTQYF,TGTGCCACCAGCAGAATTGCACTAGCGGGAGCAGATACGCAGTATTTT
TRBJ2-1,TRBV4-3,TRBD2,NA,CASSQMTQRDYYNEQFF,TGCGCCAGCAGCCAAATGACTCAGCGGGACTATTACAATGAGCAGTTCTTC
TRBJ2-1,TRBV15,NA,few,CATSRSTGLALYNEQFF,TGTGCCACCAGCAGGTCCACGGGACTTGCCCTCTACAATGAGCAGTTCTTC
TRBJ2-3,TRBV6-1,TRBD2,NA,CASSWSSLAGGVDTQYF,TGTGCCAGCAGCTGGAGTTCCTTAGCGGGGGGAGTAGATACGCAGTATTTT
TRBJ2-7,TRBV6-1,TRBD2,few,CASSRGGTSGGYEQYF,TGTGCCAGCAGTCGGGGTGGGACTAGCGGGGGTTACGAGCAGTACTTC
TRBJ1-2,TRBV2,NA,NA,CASRELPQGYGYTF,TGTGCCAGCAGGGAATTACCACAGGGCTATGGCTACACCTTC
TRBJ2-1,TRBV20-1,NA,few,CSARGPRQARVNEQFF,TGCAGTGCTAGAGGTCCCCGGCAAGCCCGTGTGAATGAGCAGTTCTTC
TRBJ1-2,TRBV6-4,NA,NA,CASSDHQGGRYTF,TGTGCCAGCAGTGACCACCAGGGAGGACGCTACACCTTC
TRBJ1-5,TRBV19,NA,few,CASSIESNQPQHF,TGTGCCAGTAGTATCGAGTCGAATCAGCCCCAGCATTTT
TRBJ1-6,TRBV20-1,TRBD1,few,CSARTPGGQGAQSPLHF,TGCAGTGCTAGGACGCCCGGGGGACAGGGGGCGCAATCACCCCTCCACTTT
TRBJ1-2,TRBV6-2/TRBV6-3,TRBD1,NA,CASTPSGQGFYGYTF,TGTGCCAGCACACCCTCGGGACAGGGGTTCTATGGCTACACCTTC
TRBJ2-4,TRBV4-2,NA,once,CASSHALGNIQYF,TGTGCCAGCAGCCACGCCCTAGGTAACATTCAGTACTTC
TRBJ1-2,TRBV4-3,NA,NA,CASSQEHRAPYGYTF,TGCGCCAGCAGCCAAGAGCACAGGGCCCCCTATGGCTACACCTTC
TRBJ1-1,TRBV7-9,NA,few,CASSLEGNTEAFF,TGTGCCAGCAGCTTAGAGGGGAACACTGAAGCTTTCTTT
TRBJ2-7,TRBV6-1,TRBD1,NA,CASKHQTGYEQYF,TGTGCCAGCAAACACCAGACAGGGTACGAGCAGTACTTC
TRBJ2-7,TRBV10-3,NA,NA,CAISETRHYEQYF,TGTGCCATCAGTGAGACCAGACACTACGAGCAGTACTTC
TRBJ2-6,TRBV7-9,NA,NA,CASSPELNSGANVLTF,TGTGCCAGCAGCCCCGAACTCAACTCTGGGGCCAACGTCCTGACTTTC
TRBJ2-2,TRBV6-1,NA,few,CASRGGANTGELFF,TGTGCCAGCCGCGGGGGCGCGAACACCGGGGAGCTGTTTTTT
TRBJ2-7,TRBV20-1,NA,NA,CSARGVIGLSF,TGCAGTGCTAGAGGAGTAATCGGCCTATCGTTC
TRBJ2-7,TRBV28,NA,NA,CASSSSRDEQHF,TGTGCCAGCAGTTCATCGAGAGACGAGCAGCACTTC
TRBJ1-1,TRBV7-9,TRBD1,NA,CATARDRGSMNTEAFF,TGTGCCACCGCGAGGGACAGGGGCTCCATGAACACTGAAGCTTTCTTT
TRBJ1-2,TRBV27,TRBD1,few,CASRRQGNNGYTF,TGTGCCAGCAGGAGACAGGGGAATAATGGCTACACCTTC
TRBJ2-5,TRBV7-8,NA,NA,CASSFARYPPQTQYF,TGTGCCAGCAGCTTTGCCCGGTACCCTCCCCAGACCCAGTACTTC
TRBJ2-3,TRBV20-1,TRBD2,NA,CSASVIRTRYTDTQYF,TGCAGTGCTAGTGTAATCAGGACTAGGTACACAGATACGCAGTATTTT
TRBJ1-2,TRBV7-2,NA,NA,CASSLVRERYGYTF,TGTGCCAGCAGCTTAGTCAGGGAACGGTATGGCTACACCTTC
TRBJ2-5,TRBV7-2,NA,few,CASSLGPGQRTQYF,TGTGCCAGCAGCTTAGGTCCGGGACAACGGACCCAGTACTTC
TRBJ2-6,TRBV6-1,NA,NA,CASSESHSGANVLTF,TGTGCCAGCAGTGAGTCCCACTCTGGGGCCAACGTCCTGACTTTC
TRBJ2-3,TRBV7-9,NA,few,CANSASGLADTQYF,TGTGCCAACTCAGCTTCGGGGTTGGCAGATACGCAGTATTTT
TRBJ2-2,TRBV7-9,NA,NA,CAIDETGELFF,TGTGCCATCGATGAAACCGGGGAGCTGTTTTTT
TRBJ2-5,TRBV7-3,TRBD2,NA,CASILWGQTGTSGSKTQYF,TGTGCCAGCATTCTATGGGGCCAAACCGGGACTAGCGGGAGTAAGACCCAGTACTTC
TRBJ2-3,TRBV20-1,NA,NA,CSAPRKLRADTQYF,TGCAGTGCTCCGCGGAAGCTACGCGCAGATACGCAGTATTTT
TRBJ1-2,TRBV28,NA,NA,CATHNYGYTF,TGTGCCACCCATAACTATGGCTACACCTTC
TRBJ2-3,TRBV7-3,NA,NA,CASSLTNSGDGTDTQYF,TGTGCCAGCAGCTTAACGAATTCGGGAGACGGTACAGATACGCAGTATTTT
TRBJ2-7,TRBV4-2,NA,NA,CASSQDLSRSSYEQYF,TGTGCCAGCAGCCAAGATCTCTCCAGGAGCTCCTACGAGCAGTACTTC
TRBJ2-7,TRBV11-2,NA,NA,CASSSLRGTYEQYF,TGTGCCAGCAGTTCACTCAGGGGCACCTACGAGCAGTACTTC
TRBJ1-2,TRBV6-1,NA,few,CASSRDPNYGYTF,TGTGCCAGCAGCCGGGACCCTAACTATGGCTACACCTTC
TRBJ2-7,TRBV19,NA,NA,CASRVQPGNYEQYF,TGTGCCAGTAGAGTCCAACCAGGAAACTACGAGCAGTACTTC
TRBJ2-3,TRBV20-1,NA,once,CSASTGRDTQYF,TGCAGTGCTAGTACGGGGAGGGATACGCAGTATTTT
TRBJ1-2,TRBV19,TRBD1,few,CASSPLGPGQGMGYGYTF,TGTGCCAGTAGTCCTCTTGGACCGGGACAGGGGATGGGCTATGGCTACACCTTC
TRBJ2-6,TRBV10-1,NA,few,CASSESRTAGANVLTF,TGCGCCAGCAGTGAGTCGAGGACGGCTGGGGCCAACGTCCTGACTTTC
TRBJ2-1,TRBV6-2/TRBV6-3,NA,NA,CASRTQGRGGEQFF,TGTGCCAGCAGAACACAGGGCAGGGGAGGTGAGCAGTTCTTC
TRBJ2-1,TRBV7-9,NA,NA,CASSLLGKNNEQFF,TGTGCCAGCAGCTTACTAGGAAAAAACAATGAGCAGTTCTTC
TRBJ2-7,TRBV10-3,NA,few,CAISELAYEQYF,TGTGCCATCAGTGAGTTGGCATACGAGCAGTACTTC
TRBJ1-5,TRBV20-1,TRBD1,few,CSAAGQGMSNQPQHF,TGCAGTGCTGCGGGACAGGGGATGAGCAATCAGCCCCAGCATTTT
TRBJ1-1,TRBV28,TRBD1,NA,CASRTGRRVAFF,TGTGCCAGCAGGACAGGGAGGCGGGTAGCTTTCTTT
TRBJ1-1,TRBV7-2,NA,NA,CASSPMTRYTEAFF,TGTGCCAGCAGCCCCATGACCCGATACACTGAAGCTTTCTTT
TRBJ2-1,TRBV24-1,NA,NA,CATSESWVSDTNNEQFF,TGTGCCACCAGTGAGTCGTGGGTAAGCGACACCAACAATGAGCAGTTCTTC
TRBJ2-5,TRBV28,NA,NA,CASSPRSRDWYGETQYF,TGTGCCAGCAGCCCACGTTCCCGGGATTGGTATGGGGAGACCCAGTACTTC